Below, 8 T cell receptor beta chains from the same sample are listed, as sequenced in a study of CD8+CD57+ T cells in acquired aplastic anemia. Genomic DNA served as template for TCR beta VDJ and CDR3 profiling. TCRdb reprocessed the reads with MiXCR, giving one entry per CDR3 protein. The sample lists more than 150,000 distinct CDR3 sequences, less than 55% seen once, with 2.5% to 3.5% in the top ten. The sequenced material came from sorted CD4+, CD8+, or CD8+CD57+ T cells (not recorded which) from PBMCs. These receptors were obtained from a human donor in good health.

This clonotype came up once. The rearrangement joins TRBV10-1 to TRBJ1-2; D remains unclear. CDR3 length: 18 residues. The V gene lost 4 bases and the J gene lost 2 bases, with 23 bases spanning the gap. CDR1 WNHNN and CDR2 SYGVQD come from the germline V gene (reference sequence). As DNA, the CDR3 is TGCGCCAGCAGTGGCCCGCGCGTAAAAATCCCGGGGAACTATGGCTACACCTTC. This codes for CASSGPRVKIPGNYGYTF.

To note about this clonotype: The CDR3 carries no conserved terminal phenylalanine or tryptophan, so it likely arises from a read error. V usage is TRBV3-1 and J usage is TRBJ2-7, with TRBD2 as a possible D gene (5 bases). CDR3 length equals 14 residues. CDR1 is LGHDT, CDR2 YNNKEL, per germline (reference sequence). The germline V and J ends were trimmed by 4 bases and 0 bases, with 10 bases remaining between them. The CDR3 DNA follows: TGTGCCAGCAGCCCTTTCCGGGGCTCCTACGAGCAGTACCTC. As protein: CASSPFRGSYEQYL.

The gene calls are TRBV10-3 and TRBJ1-1; 8 bases are shared with TRBD1. Germline V CDR1 and CDR2: ENHRY, SYGVKD. The J segment lost 1 base and the V segment lost 7 bases, leaving 5 bases of the junction unmatched. This CDR3 spans 14 amino acids. CDR3 sequence: CAIKAGTGNTEAFF. CDR3 coding DNA: TGTGCCATCAAAGCCGGGACAGGGAACACTGAAGCTTTCTTT.

This clonotype has a count of ten or more. The V gene is TRBV4-2, the J gene TRBJ1-2, with 7 bases that match TRBD1. Germline CDR1 LGHNA, CDR2 YNFKEQ. This CDR3 spans 18 amino acids. V was clipped by 6 bases and J by 0 bases; unmatched bases: 16. CDR3 nucleotides: TGTGCCAGCAGTTATCCCGGGACAGCCAAGCTCTCTAACTATGGCTACACCTTC. It encodes CASSYPGTAKLSNYGYTF.

This clonotype was counted at least ten times. The chain combines TRBV6-2 or TRBV6-3 with TRBJ2-5; the match to TRBD2 covers 10 bases. CDR3 length: 13 residues. The V gene end was trimmed by 10 bases and the J gene end by 1 base; junction bases not matched to a gene: 3. CDR1 MNHEY and CDR2 SVGEGT come from the germline V gene. The CDR3 DNA reads as TGTGCCATTGGACTAGCGGCCCAAGAGACCCAGTACTTC. It specifies CAIGLAAQETQYF.

This clonotype was counted a few times. The chain uses TRBV5-6 and TRBJ1-3; TRBD1 matches at 8 bases. The CDR3 is 15 amino acids. The V and J ends lost 2 bases and 0 bases, in that order; junction bases with no gene match: 1. CDR1 and CDR2 from the germline V gene are SGHDT and YYEEEE. CDR3 amino acids: CASSFQGASGNTIYF. The CDR3, as DNA: TGTGCCAGCAGCTTCCAGGGGGCCTCTGGAAACACCATATATTTT.

The chain couples TRBV24-1 to TRBJ1-5; 9 bases match TRBD1. This CDR3 region has 15 residues. With 4 bases clipped from V and 0 bases from J, the junction kept 0 bases outside the gene matches. Germline V gene sequence: CDR1 KGHDR, CDR2 SFDVKD. The CDR3 region is CATSEGQGSNQPQHF. The DNA for the CDR3 is TGTGCCACCAGTGAGGGACAGGGTAGCAATCAGCCCCAGCATTTT.

V is TRBV10-3 and J is TRBJ2-3; 8 nucleotides align to TRBD2. The CDR3 contains 16 residues. J lost 4 bases, V lost 6 bases, and 12 bases had no gene match. Per germline, CDR1 ENHRY and CDR2 SYGVKD. As DNA, the CDR3 is TGTGCCATCAGAGGGGGGCCGGGACTAGGCCCAGATACGCAGTATTTT. Its translation: CAIRGGPGLGPDTQYF.